A single sample gave rise to the 22 T cell receptor beta chains below, sequenced in a study of T cells in localized non-small cell lung cancer. Profiling relied on immunoSEQ multiplex PCR, and the TCRdb table lists in-frame clones only, not all of them. The data show 25,000 to 35,000 clones, approximately 84% seen once. Sequencing used peripheral blood mononuclear cells, obtained before any cancer treatment. The receptors shown here come from a man aged 40 to 75 with stage III lung adenocarcinoma.

This chain joins TRBV15 and TRBJ2-3; D gene ambiguous. Between the trimmed V and J ends, which lost 4 bases and 0 bases, there was a span of 8 bases. The CDR3 consists of 14 residues. Germline CDR1 reads LNHNV; CDR2 reads YYDKDF (reference sequence). The DNA for the CDR3 is TGTGCCACCAGCACCCTGACTAGCACAGATACGCAGTATTTT. This sequence encodes CATSTLTSTDTQYF. The full variable domain, completed using reference TRBV15 and TRBJ2-3, is DAMVIQNPRYQVTQFGKPVTLSCSQTLNHNVMYWYQQKSSQAPKLLFHYYDKDFNNEADTPDNFQSRRPNTSFCFLDIRSPGLGDTAMYLCATSTLTSTDTQYFGPGTRLTVL.

The rearrangement joins TRBV14 to TRBJ1-1; TRBD1 is a possible D gene (6 bases). Germline values: CDR1 SGHDN, CDR2 FVKESK. V was shortened by 2 bases and J by 3 bases, with 7 bases between the two germline ends. The CDR3 totals 13 residues. For the CDR3, the DNA is TGTGCCAGCAGCCAATACAGGGACACTGAAGCTTTCTTT. It encodes CASSQYRDTEAFF.

This clone was detected a few times. This chain links TRBV5-4 with TRBJ2-7; D is uncertain. The CDR3 runs to 14 residues. Germline V gene lookup returns CDR1 SGHNT and CDR2 YYREEE (reference sequence). Trimming pared 0 bases from V and 3 bases from J, leaving 10 bases between. CDR3 region: CASSLGGSFYEQYF. The CDR3 region has the DNA TGTGCCAGCAGCTTGGGTGGGTCGTTCTACGAGCAGTACTTC.

This chain links TRBV2 with TRBJ2-1; D unclear. V lost 6 bases, J lost 1 base, and 7 bases lay in between. Germline CDR1 and CDR2: SNHLY and FYNNEI. The CDR3 extends over 13 amino acids. The CDR3 nucleotides read TGTGCCAGCAGCTGGGAATCCTACAATGAGCAGTTCTTC. It translates to CASSWESYNEQFF.

This clone has more than one count but fewer than ten. V and J are TRBV10-3 and TRBJ1-5; tentative D call: TRBD1 (5 bases). From germline, CDR1 is ENHRY and CDR2 SYGVKD. V lost 11 bases and J 7 bases, leaving 18 bases between the germline ends. This CDR3 spans 13 amino acids. The CDR3 DNA is TGTGCCGTATCACCGGGGGTGAGGCAGCCCCAGCATTTT. Its translation: CAVSPGVRQPQHF.

The chain has TRBV5-1 and TRBJ2-7; tentatively, D is TRBD1 or TRBD2 (5 bases each). The CDR3 covers 13 residues. V gave up 3 bases and J gave up 7 bases, with 14 bases separating them. Germline CDR1 SGHRS, CDR2 YFSETQ. The DNA of the CDR3 is TGCGCCAGCAGCTCCGGGACCACGGGGGAGCAGTACGTC. The encoded protein is CASSSGTTGEQYV.

The chain links TRBV5-1 to TRBJ2-2, with D tentatively TRBD2 (5 bases). V lost 0 bases, J lost 3 bases, and 12 bases lay in between. The CDR3 spans 16 residues. CDR1 SGHRS and CDR2 YFSETQ come from the germline V gene. DNA for the CDR3: TGCGCCAGCAGCTTGGAAGGGAGTAGGTACACCGGGGAGCTGTTTTTT. Translation gives CASSLEGSRYTGELFF.

This clone was seen a few times. The chain joins TRBV7-9 to TRBJ1-6; possibly TRBD1 for D (5 bases). The CDR3 has 15 amino acids. The V end was cut by 4 bases, the J end by 9 bases, with 16 bases between. CDR1 and CDR2 (germline): SEHNR, FQNEAQ (reference sequence). The CDR3 protein is CASSSGRLEGSPLHF. The CDR3 DNA reads TGTGCCAGCAGCTCAGGGCGTCTGGAGGGTTCACCCCTCCACTTT. Filled out from reference TRBV7-9 and TRBJ1-6, the complete variable domain reads DTGVSQNPRHKITKRGQNVTFRCDPISEHNRLYWYRQTLGQGPEFLTYFQNEAQLEKSRLLSDRFSAERPKGSFSTLEIQRTEQGDSAMYLCASSSGRLEGSPLHFGNGTRLTVT.

The chain couples TRBV28 to TRBJ2-3; 10 positions agree with TRBD2. V shed 5 bases, J shed 4 bases, and the junction held 3 bases outside the gene matches. There are 14 residues in the CDR3. Looked up from germline, CDR1 is MDHEN and CDR2 is SYDVKM. DNA for the CDR3: TGTGCCAGCAGTGTAGCGGGGGGATCAGATACGCAGTATTTT. Translated, it gives CASSVAGGSDTQYF.

The chain uses TRBV28 and TRBJ2-7, with D possibly TRBD1 on 7 matching bases. The CDR3 loop spans 13 amino acids. V was trimmed by 6 bases and J by 3 bases, leaving 12 bases between them. Looked up from germline, CDR1 is MDHEN and CDR2 is SYDVKM. The CDR3 nucleotides are TGTGCCAGCAGGGGGGGACAGAGCTACGAGCAGTACTTC. As protein: CASRGGQSYEQYF.

The chain recombines TRBV6-4 with TRBJ2-1; TRBD2 matches 8 bases. This CDR3 comprises 16 residues. After removal of 2 bases from V and 6 bases from J, the junction contained 9 bases not matched to a gene. CDR1 is MRHNA and CDR2 is SNTAGT in the germline V gene. The CDR3 bases are TGTGCCAGCAGTGACCCCCCAGAGCGGGAGCTCAATGAGCAGTTCTTC. This codes for CASSDPPERELNEQFF.

Only one count was recorded for this clone. This sequence joins TRBV7-8 and TRBJ1-1; D ambiguous. Per the germline V gene, CDR1 is SGHVS and CDR2 is FQNEAQ. The CDR3 has 14 amino acids. V lost 7 bases and J lost 1, with 13 bases in between. In DNA form, the CDR3 reads TGTGCCAGCAATATCGAACGGGGGAACACTGAAGCTTTCTTT. Translated, it gives CASNIERGNTEAFF. Variable domain in full (rest from reference TRBV7-8 and TRBJ1-1): GAGVSQSPRYKVAKRGQDVALRCDPISGHVSLFWYQQALGQGPEFLTYFQNEAQLDKSGLPSDRFFAERPEGSVSTLKIQRTQQEDSAVYLCASNIERGNTEAFFGQGTRLTVV.

The chain recombines TRBV6-1 with TRBJ1-4; no firm D call. This CDR3 spans 14 amino acids. CDR1 is MNHNS, CDR2 SASEGT, per germline. Trimming cost V 6 bases and J 8 bases, with 16 bases left between them. CDR3 sequence reads: CASRPRTGGEKLFF. The CDR3 bases are TGTGCCAGCAGACCTCGGACCGGAGGGGAAAAACTGTTTTTT.

The chain has TRBV7-6 and TRBJ2-5; TRBD2 agrees at 10 bases. The germline V gene encodes CDR1 SGHVS and CDR2 FNYEAQ. This CDR3 has 16 residues. Trimming removed 5 bases from V and 4 bases from J; junction bases left unmatched: 10. As DNA, the CDR3 is TGTGCCAGCAGCACTCGGACTAGCGGCTCGTTAGAGACCCAGTACTTC. Translating gives CASSTRTSGSLETQYF.

This clone was seen only a few times. The chain joins TRBV10-1 to TRBJ1-6, with D possibly TRBD1 on 5 matching bases. Germline V CDR1 and CDR2: WNHNN, SYGVQD (reference sequence). The CDR3 length is 14 residues. V dropped 4 bases and J dropped 7 bases, with 11 bases sitting between them. The DNA of the CDR3 is TGCGCCAGCAGTGCCGGGACGGTAAATTCACCCCTCCACTTT. Translation gives CASSAGTVNSPLHF.

V and J are TRBV10-2 and TRBJ1-3; TRBD1 aligns across 8 bases. This CDR3 has 12 residues. V shed 10 bases, J shed 4 bases, and the junction held 3 bases outside the gene matches. Looked up from germline, CDR1 is WSHSY and CDR2 is SAAADI. CDR3 sequence (DNA): TGCGCCACCAGGGGGCCGGGAAACACCATATATTTT. This gives the protein CATRGPGNTIYF.

The chain carries TRBV13 and TRBJ1-6; D is unresolved. The germline V and J ends were trimmed by 4 bases and 7 bases, with 11 bases remaining between them. In germline, CDR1 is PRHDT, CDR2 FYEKMQ (reference sequence). This CDR3 contains 14 residues. CDR3 amino acids: CASSYRPANSPLHF. CDR3 nucleotide sequence: TGTGCCAGCAGCTATCGTCCTGCGAATTCACCCCTCCACTTT.

The rearrangement links TRBV5-1 to TRBJ1-6; D might be TRBD1 (6 bases). V lost 4 bases to trimming and J lost 10 bases, with 18 bases between them. Germline-derived CDR1 and CDR2 are SGHRS and YFSETQ. This CDR3 region has 15 residues. The CDR3 nucleotides read TGCGCCAGCAGCCCCCTGGCACAGGGACAATCACCCCTCCACTTT. Translated, it gives CASSPLAQGQSPLHF.

This chain links TRBV20-1 with TRBJ1-1; TRBD1 matches at 11 bases. Per the germline V gene, CDR1 is DFQATT and CDR2 is SNEGSKA (reference sequence). This CDR3 has 11 residues. Trimming removed 5 bases from V and 12 bases from J; junction bases left unmatched: 5. The CDR3 loop is CSAADRGPPFF. The CDR3 nucleotides are TGCAGTGCTGCGGACAGGGGGCCGCCTTTCTTT.

This clone occurred once. The chain joins TRBV27 to TRBJ1-4; the D gene is possibly TRBD1 (5 bases). The length of the CDR3 is 14 residues. The germline gives CDR1 MNHEY, CDR2 SMNVEV (reference sequence). V shed 3 bases and J shed 1 base, with 6 bases lying between them. The CDR3 DNA reads as TGTGCCAGCAGTTTCGGGGGAACTAATGAAAAACTGTTTTTT. It yields the protein CASSFGGTNEKLFF.

This sequence joins TRBV6-1 and TRBJ2-3; D unclear. The CDR3 contains 12 residues. The germline CDR1 and CDR2 sequences are MNHNS and SASEGT. The V gene lost 2 bases and the J gene lost 5 bases, with 5 bases spanning the gap. The CDR3 is CASSEIGDTQYF. In DNA form, the CDR3 reads TGTGCCAGCAGTGAAATTGGAGATACGCAGTATTTT.

The rearrangement links TRBV18 to TRBJ1-2; D is perhaps TRBD1 (5 bases). Trimming pared 2 bases from V and 4 bases from J, leaving 11 bases between. CDR3 length equals 14 residues. From germline, CDR1 is KGHSH and CDR2 LQKENI. The CDR3 loop is CASSPEGLSYGYTF. CDR3 nucleotides: TGTGCCAGCTCACCAGAGGGACTGAGCTATGGCTACACCTTC.